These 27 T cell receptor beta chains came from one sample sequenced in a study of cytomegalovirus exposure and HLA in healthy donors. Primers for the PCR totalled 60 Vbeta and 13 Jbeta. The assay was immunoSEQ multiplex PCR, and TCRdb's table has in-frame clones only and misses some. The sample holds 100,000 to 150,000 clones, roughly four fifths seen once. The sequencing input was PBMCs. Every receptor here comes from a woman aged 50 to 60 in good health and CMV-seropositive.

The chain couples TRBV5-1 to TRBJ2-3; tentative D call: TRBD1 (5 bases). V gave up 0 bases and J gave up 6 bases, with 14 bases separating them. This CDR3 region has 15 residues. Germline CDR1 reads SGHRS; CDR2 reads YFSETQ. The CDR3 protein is CASSLAQGLSDTQYF. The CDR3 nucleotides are TGCGCCAGCAGCTTGGCCCAGGGTTTGAGCGATACGCAGTATTTT.

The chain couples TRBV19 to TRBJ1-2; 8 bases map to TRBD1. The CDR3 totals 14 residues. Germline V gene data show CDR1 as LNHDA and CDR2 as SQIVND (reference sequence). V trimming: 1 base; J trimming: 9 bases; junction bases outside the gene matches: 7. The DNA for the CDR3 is TGTGCCAGTAGTATAGTGTCAGGGGGCAGGAGCTACACCTTC. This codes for CASSIVSGGRSYTF.

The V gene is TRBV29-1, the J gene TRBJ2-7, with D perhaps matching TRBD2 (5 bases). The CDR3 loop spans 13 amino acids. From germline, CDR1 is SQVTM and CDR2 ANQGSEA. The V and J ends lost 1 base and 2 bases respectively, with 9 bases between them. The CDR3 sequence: CSVEVGVTYEQYF. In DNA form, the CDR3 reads TGCAGCGTTGAAGTCGGGGTAACCTACGAGCAGTACTTC.

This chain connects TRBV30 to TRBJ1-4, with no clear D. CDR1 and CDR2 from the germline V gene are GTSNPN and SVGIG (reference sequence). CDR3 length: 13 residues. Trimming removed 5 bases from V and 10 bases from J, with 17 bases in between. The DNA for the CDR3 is TGTGCCTGGTACAAGGCGGCTCTCGGAAAACTGTTTTTT. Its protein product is CAWYKAALGKLFF.

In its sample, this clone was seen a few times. Here the CDR3 reads CASSQDYRSSYNEQFF. The CDR3 DNA sequence: TGCGCCAGCAGCCAAGATTACAGGAGCTCCTACAATGAGCAGTTCTTC. The genes are TRBV4-3 and TRBJ2-1; D perhaps matches TRBD1 (5 bases). The CDR3 runs to 16 residues. The germline gives CDR1 LGHNA, CDR2 YSLEER. Trimming cost V 0 bases and J 0 bases, with 9 bases left between them.

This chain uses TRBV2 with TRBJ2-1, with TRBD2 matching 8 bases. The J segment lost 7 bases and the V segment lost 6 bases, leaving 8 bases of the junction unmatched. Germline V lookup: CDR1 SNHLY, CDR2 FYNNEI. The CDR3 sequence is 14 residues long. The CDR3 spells CASRFQRGWNEQFF. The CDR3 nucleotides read TGTGCCAGCAGGTTCCAGCGGGGGTGGAATGAGCAGTTCTTC.

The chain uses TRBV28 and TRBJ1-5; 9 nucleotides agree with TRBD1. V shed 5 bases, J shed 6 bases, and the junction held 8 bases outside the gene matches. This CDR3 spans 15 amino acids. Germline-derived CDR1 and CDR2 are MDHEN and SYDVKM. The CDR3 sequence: CASSPRTGGGQPQHF. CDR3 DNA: TGTGCCAGCAGTCCCCGAACAGGGGGCGGTCAGCCCCAGCATTTT.

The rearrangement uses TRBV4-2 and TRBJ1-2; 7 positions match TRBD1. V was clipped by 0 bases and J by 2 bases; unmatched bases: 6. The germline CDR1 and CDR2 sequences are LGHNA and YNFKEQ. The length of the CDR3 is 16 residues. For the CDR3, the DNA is TGTGCCAGCAGCCAAGACCCCCGGGACAGCAACTATGGCTACACCTTC. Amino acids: CASSQDPRDSNYGYTF.

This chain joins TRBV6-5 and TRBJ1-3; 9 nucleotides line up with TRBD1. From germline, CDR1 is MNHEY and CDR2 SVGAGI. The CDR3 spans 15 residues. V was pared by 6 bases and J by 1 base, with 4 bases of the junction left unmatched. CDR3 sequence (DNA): TGTGCCAGCAGCCCCGGGACAGGGTCTGGAAACACCATATATTTT. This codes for CASSPGTGSGNTIYF.

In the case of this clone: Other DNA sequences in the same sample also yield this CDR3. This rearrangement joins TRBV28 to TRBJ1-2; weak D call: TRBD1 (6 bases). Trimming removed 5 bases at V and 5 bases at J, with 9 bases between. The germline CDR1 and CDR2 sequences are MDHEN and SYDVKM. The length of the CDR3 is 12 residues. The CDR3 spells CASSLTGYGYTF. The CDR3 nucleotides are TGTGCCAGCAGTCTTACAGGGTATGGCTACACCTTC.

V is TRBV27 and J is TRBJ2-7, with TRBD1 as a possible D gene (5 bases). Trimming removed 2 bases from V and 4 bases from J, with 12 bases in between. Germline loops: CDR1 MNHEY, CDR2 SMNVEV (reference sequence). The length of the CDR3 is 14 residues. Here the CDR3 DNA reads TGTGCCAGCAGTTTACGCGACAGTCCGTACGAGCAGTACTTC. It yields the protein CASSLRDSPYEQYF.

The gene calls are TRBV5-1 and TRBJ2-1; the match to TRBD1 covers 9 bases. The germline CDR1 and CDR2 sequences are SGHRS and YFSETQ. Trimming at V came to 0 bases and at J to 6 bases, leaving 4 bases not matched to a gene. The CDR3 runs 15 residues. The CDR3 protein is CASSLGDRESNEQFF. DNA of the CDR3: TGCGCCAGCAGCTTGGGGGACAGGGAAAGCAATGAGCAGTTCTTC.

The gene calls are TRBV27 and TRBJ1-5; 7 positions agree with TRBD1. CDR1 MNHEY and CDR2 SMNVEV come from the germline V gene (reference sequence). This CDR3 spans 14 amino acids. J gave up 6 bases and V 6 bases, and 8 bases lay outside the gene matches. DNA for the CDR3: TGTGCCAGCAGGTCAGGGGGTTCGGGTCAGCCCCAGCATTTT. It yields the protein CASRSGGSGQPQHF.

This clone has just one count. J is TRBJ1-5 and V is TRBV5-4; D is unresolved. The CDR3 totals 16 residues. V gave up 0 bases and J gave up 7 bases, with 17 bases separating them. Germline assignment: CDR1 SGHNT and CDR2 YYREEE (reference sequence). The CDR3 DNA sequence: TGTGCCAGCAGCTTGGGATTCGCGGGCGGAGGGCAGCCCCAGCATTTT. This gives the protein CASSLGFAGGGQPQHF.

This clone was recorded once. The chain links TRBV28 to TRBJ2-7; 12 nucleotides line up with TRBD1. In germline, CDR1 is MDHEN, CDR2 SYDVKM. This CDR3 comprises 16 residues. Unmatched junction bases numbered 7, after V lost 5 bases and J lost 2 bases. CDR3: CASSPVGTGGTYEQYF. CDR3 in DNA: TGTGCCAGCAGTCCAGTCGGGACAGGGGGCACCTACGAGCAGTACTTC.

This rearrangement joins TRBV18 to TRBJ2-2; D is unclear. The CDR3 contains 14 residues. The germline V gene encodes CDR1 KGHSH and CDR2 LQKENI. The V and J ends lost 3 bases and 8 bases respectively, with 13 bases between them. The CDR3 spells CASSPLPGGGELFF. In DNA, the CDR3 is TGTGCCAGCTCACCCCTCCCTGGCGGAGGGGAGCTGTTTTTT. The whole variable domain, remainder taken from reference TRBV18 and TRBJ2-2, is NAGVMQNPRHLVRRRGQEARLRCSPMKGHSHVYWYRQLPEEGLKFMVYLQKENIIDESGMPKERFSAEFPKEGPSILRIQQVVRGDSAAYFCASSPLPGGGELFFGEGSRLTVL.

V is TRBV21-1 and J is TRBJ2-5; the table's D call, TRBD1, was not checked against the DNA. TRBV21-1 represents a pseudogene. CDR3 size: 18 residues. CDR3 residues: CASSYQGAPRHLQETQYF. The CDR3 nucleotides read TGTGCCAGCAGCTACCAAGGGGCCCCCCGGCACCTACAAGAGACCCAGTACTTC.

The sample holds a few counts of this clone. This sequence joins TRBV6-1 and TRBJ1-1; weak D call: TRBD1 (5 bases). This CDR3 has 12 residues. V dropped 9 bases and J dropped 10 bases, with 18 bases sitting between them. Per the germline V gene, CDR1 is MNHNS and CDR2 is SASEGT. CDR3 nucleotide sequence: TGTGCCAGTCTAACTCCGGGGGGTTCAGCTTTCTTT. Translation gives CASLTPGGSAFF.

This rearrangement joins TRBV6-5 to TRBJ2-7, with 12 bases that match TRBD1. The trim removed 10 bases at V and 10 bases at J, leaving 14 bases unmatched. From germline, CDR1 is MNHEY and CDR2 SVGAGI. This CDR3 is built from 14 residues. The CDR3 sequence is CAISAGTGGEVQYF. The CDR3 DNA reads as TGTGCCATCTCCGCCGGGACAGGGGGCGAGGTTCAGTACTTC.

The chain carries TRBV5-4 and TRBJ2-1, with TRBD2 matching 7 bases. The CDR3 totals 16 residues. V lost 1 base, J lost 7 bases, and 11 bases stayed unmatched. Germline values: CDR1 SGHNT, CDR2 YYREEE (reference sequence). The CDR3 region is CASSLSRLARGNEQFF. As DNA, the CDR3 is TGTGCCAGCAGCTTGTCCCGACTAGCTAGAGGAAATGAGCAGTTCTTC.

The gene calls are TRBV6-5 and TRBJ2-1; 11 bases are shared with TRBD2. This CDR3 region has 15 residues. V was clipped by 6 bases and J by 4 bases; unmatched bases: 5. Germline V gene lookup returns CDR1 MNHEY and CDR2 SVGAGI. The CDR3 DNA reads TGTGCCAGCAGCCCTCTAGCGGGGGGTTACAATGAGCAGTTCTTC. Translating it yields CASSPLAGGYNEQFF.

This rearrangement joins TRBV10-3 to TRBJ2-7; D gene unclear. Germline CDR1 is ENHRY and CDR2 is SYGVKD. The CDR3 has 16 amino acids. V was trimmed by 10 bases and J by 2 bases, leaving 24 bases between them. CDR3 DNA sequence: TGTGCCACACTCGGCGCCACAGCCACCGGAACCTACGAGCAGTACTTC. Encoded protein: CATLGATATGTYEQYF.

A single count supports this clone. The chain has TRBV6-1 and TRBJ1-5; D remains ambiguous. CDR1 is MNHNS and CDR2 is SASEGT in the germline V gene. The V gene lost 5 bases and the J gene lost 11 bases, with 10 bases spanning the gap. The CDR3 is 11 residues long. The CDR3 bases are TGTGCCAGCAGTCTACAGTGGACCCAGCATTTT. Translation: CASSLQWTQHF.

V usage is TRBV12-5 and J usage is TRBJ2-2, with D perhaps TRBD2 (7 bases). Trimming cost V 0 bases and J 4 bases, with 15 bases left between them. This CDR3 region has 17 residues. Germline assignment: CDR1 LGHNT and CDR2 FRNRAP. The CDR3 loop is CASGLVLGGLGTGELFF. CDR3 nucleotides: TGTGCTAGTGGTTTGGTACTGGGGGGGCTAGGCACCGGGGAGCTGTTTTTT.

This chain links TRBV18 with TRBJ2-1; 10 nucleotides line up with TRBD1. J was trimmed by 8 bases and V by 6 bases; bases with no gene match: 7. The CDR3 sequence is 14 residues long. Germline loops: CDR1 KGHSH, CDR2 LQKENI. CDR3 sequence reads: CASSGTGVGDEQFF. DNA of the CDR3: TGTGCCAGCTCTGGGACAGGGGTCGGGGATGAGCAGTTCTTC.

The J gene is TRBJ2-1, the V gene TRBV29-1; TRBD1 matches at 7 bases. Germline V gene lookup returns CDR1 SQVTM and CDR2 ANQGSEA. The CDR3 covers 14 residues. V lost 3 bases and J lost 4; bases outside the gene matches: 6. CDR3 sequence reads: CSVERDREYNEQFF. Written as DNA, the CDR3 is TGCAGCGTTGAGCGCGACAGGGAGTACAATGAGCAGTTCTTC.

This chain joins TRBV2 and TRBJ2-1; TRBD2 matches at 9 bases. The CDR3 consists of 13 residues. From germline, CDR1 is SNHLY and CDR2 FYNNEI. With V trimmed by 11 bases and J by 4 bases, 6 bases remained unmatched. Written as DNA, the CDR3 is TGTGCCGGCGCGGGGGGGATATACAATGAGCAGTTCTTC. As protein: CAGAGGIYNEQFF.